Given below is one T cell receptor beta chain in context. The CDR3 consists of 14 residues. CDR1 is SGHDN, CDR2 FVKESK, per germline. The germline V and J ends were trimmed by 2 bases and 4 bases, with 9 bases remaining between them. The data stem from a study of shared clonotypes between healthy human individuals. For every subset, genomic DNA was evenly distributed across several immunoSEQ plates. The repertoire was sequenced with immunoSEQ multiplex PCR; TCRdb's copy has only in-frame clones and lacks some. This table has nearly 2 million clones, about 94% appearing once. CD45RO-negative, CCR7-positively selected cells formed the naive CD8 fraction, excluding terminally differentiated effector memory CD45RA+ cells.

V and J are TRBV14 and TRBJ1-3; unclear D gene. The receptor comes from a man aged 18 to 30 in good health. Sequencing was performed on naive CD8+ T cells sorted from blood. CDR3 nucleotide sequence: TGTGCCAGCAGCCAACGGACCGTCGGAAACACCATATATTTT. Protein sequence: CASSQRTVGNTIYF.